A selection of T cell receptor beta chains follows, all from one sample in a study of T cell changes during pregnancy in multiple sclerosis. Only in-frame clones appear in the TCRdb table, and some are missing; sequencing was by immunoSEQ multiplex PCR. The repertoire consists of under 55,000 clones, with about 90% occurring once and the leading ten covering more than 8.5%. This sample comprised CD8+ T cells from peripheral blood mononuclear cells, obtained after pregnancy. The origin of the receptors is a female donor with multiple sclerosis, enrolled in a pregnancy study. Each CDR3 is given with its conserved first and last residue. The order of the fields is J gene, D gene, clone size, V gene, CDR3 protein, CDR3 DNA. D genes are given only for firm matches. A clone size is listed for some rows: how often the clone was seen (once, few, many), or a class if it is expanded.

>TRBJ2-5|-|-|TRBV4-1
CASSQVPGDQETQYF
TGCGCCAGCAGCCAAGTTCCGGGGGACCAAGAGACCCAGTACTTC
>TRBJ2-7|TRBD1|-|TRBV6-5
CASSTGQNYEQYF
TGTGCCAGCAGCACGGGACAGAACTACGAGCAGTACTTC
>TRBJ2-7|TRBD1|-|TRBV18
CASSPRDRIYEQYF
TGTGCCAGCTCACCCCGGGACAGAATCTACGAGCAGTACTTC
>TRBJ2-4|-|-|TRBV30
CAWATSYKNIQYF
TGTGCCTGGGCTACTAGCTACAAAAACATTCAGTACTTC
>TRBJ2-3|-|-|TRBV29-1
CSVLLAIGTDTQYF
TGCAGCGTTCTCCTAGCGATTGGCACAGATACGCAGTATTTT
>TRBJ1-6|-|-|TRBV5-4
CASSPGGVSPLHF
TGTGCCAGCAGCCCCGGGGGGGTTTCACCCCTCCACTTT
>TRBJ2-7|-|-|TRBV7-8
CASSLGQDHYEQYF
TGTGCCAGCAGCTTAGGACAGGACCATTACGAGCAGTACTTC
>TRBJ2-7|-|-|TRBV19
CASSTDSSYEQYF
TGTGCCAGTAGTACGGACAGCTCCTACGAGCAGTACTTC
>TRBJ2-2|-|-|TRBV6-5
CASSYSEGNTGELFF
TGTGCCAGCAGTTACTCGGAGGGTAACACCGGGGAGCTGTTTTTT
>TRBJ2-1|-|-|TRBV27
CASSILTGNNKNEQFF
TGTGCCAGCAGTATCCTCACAGGGAATAATAAAAATGAGCAGTTCTTC
>TRBJ2-7|-|-|TRBV6-5
CASSYGSPPFPYEQYF
TGTGCCAGCAGTTACGGTAGTCCGCCCTTCCCATACGAGCAGTACTTC
>TRBJ1-2|TRBD1|-|TRBV6-5
CASSQDRVGGYTF
TGTGCCAGCAGTCAGGACAGGGTGGGTGGCTACACCTTC
>TRBJ2-7|-|once|TRBV2
CASSDIYEQYF
TGTGCCAGCAGTGATATTTACGAGCAGTACTTC
>TRBJ1-1|-|once|TRBV6-5
CASSQGENIHAEAFF
TGTGCCAGCAGTCAAGGGGAAAATATTCACGCTGAAGCTTTCTTT
>TRBJ1-2|TRBD1|once|TRBV12-5
CASAPGTGLREGHGYTF
TGTGCTAGTGCTCCAGGGACAGGGTTACGTGAGGGACATGGCTACACCTTC
>TRBJ2-1|-|-|TRBV10-2
CASSDSLGGDEQFF
TGCGCCAGCAGTGATAGCCTGGGCGGGGATGAGCAGTTCTTC
>TRBJ2-6|-|once|TRBV7-6
CASSTSWGVSGANVLTF
TGTGCCAGCAGCACATCGTGGGGGGTGTCTGGGGCCAACGTCCTGACTTTC
>TRBJ2-6|-|-|TRBV19
CASSPPEGSGANVLTF
TGTGCCAGTAGTCCCCCGGAGGGCTCTGGGGCCAACGTCCTGACTTTC
>TRBJ2-2|-|-|TRBV7-6
CASSPYPGGSGELFF
TGTGCCAGCAGCCCCTATCCCGGGGGTTCCGGGGAGCTGTTTTTT
>TRBJ2-2|TRBD2|-|TRBV7-7
CASSYLAGSTGELFF
TGTGCTAGCAGCTATCTAGCGGGGAGTACCGGGGAGCTGTTTTTT
>TRBJ2-1|-|-|TRBV7-9
CASSLDLALSYNEQFF
TGTGCCAGCAGCTTAGACCTAGCGCTGTCCTACAATGAGCAGTTCTTC
>TRBJ2-2|-|-|TRBV19
CASSILGRGPGELFF
TGTGCCAGTAGTATTTTGGGCAGGGGACCCGGGGAGCTGTTTTTT
>TRBJ1-1|-|-|TRBV29-1
CSAFIGVNTEAFF
TGCAGCGCCTTCATAGGGGTGAACACTGAAGCTTTCTTT
>TRBJ2-3|-|-|TRBV5-6
CASSLLGPVFTDTQYF
TGTGCCAGCAGCTTGTTGGGGCCCGTTTTCACAGATACGCAGTATTTT
>TRBJ1-2|-|-|TRBV7-6
CASSLAWGGGSGGYTF
TGTGCCAGCAGCTTAGCGTGGGGAGGGGGGTCTGGTGGCTACACCTTC
>TRBJ2-3|-|-|TRBV19
CASTAQDSLREDTQYF
TGTGCCAGTACCGCGCAGGACAGTTTACGGGAAGATACGCAGTATTTT
>TRBJ1-5|TRBD1|once|TRBV27
CASRSGGGNQPQHF
TGTGCCAGCAGGTCAGGGGGCGGCAATCAGCCCCAGCATTTT
>TRBJ2-7|-|once|TRBV6-5
CASSYSWETYEQYF
TGTGCCAGCAGTTACTCTTGGGAGACCTACGAGCAGTACTTC
>TRBJ2-7|TRBD2|-|TRBV4-2
CASSQDVGLVSYEQYF
TGTGCCAGCAGCCAAGATGTAGGACTAGTCTCCTACGAGCAGTACTTC
>TRBJ1-1|TRBD1|-|TRBV13
CASSSGQDNTEAFF
TGTGCCAGCAGCTCGGGACAGGATAACACTGAAGCTTTCTTT
>TRBJ2-3|TRBD2|-|TRBV11-1
CASGTRTSGRGNTQYF
TGTGCCAGCGGAACCAGGACTAGCGGGAGGGGGAATACGCAGTATTTT
>TRBJ2-1|-|-|TRBV4-1
CASSQVPGSSYNEQFF
TGCGCCAGCAGCCAAGTACCGGGGAGCTCCTACAATGAGCAGTTCTTC
>TRBJ2-5|TRBD2|-|TRBV7-7
CASSHSGGEETQYF
TGTGCTAGCAGCCATAGCGGGGGGGAGGAGACCCAGTACTTC
>TRBJ2-7|-|-|TRBV27
CASSLSGLGAYEQYF
TGTGCCAGCAGTTTATCGGGGCTAGGGGCCTACGAGCAGTACTTC
>TRBJ2-3|TRBD2|-|TRBV6-5
CASSPLAGEWDTQYF
TGTGCCAGCAGTCCTCTAGCGGGGGAGTGGGATACGCAGTATTTT
>TRBJ1-2|-|-|TRBV6-1
CASSEAQGFYGYTF
TGTGCCAGCAGTGAAGCGCAGGGGTTCTATGGCTACACCTTC
>TRBJ2-5|TRBD2|-|TRBV7-6
CASSLASGYQETQYF
TGTGCCAGCAGCTTGGCTAGCGGCTACCAAGAGACCCAGTACTTC
>TRBJ1-1|-|-|TRBV6-5
CASEQALGTEAFF
TGTGCCAGCGAACAGGCTCTAGGGACTGAAGCTTTCTTT
>TRBJ2-1|TRBD1|-|TRBV18
CASSPVTGTGHNEQFF
TGTGCCAGCTCACCAGTCACCGGGACAGGTCACAATGAGCAGTTCTTC
>TRBJ1-6|-|once|TRBV19
CASSTIRGRNSPLHF
TGTGCCAGTAGTACCATCAGGGGACGTAATTCACCCCTCCACTTT
>TRBJ1-4|-|once|TRBV9
CASSGTDNEKLFF
TGTGCCAGCAGCGGAACTGATAATGAAAAACTGTTTTTT
>TRBJ2-6|-|once|TRBV11-2
CASSLRRANVLTF
TGTGCCAGCAGCTTGAGAAGGGCCAACGTCCTGACTTTC
>TRBJ1-1|-|-|TRBV15
CATARGTEAFF
TGTGCCACCGCAAGGGGAACTGAAGCTTTCTTT
>TRBJ2-5|TRBD2|-|TRBV7-8
CASSQDSGVRETQYF
TGTGCCAGCAGCCAAGATAGCGGGGTTAGGGAGACCCAGTACTTC
>TRBJ2-1|-|few|TRBV20-1
CSARDRNEQFF
TGCAGTGCTAGAGATAGAAATGAGCAGTTCTTC
>TRBJ1-2|-|-|TRBV2
CASSEELGQPNYGYTF
TGTGCCAGCAGTGAAGAACTGGGGCAGCCAAACTATGGCTACACCTTC
>TRBJ2-7|-|-|TRBV4-1
CASSQDRFYEQYF
TGCGCCAGCAGCCAAGACAGATTTTACGAGCAGTACTTC
>TRBJ2-1|-|-|TRBV19
CASSTYQNNEQFF
TGTGCCAGTAGTACTTACCAGAACAATGAGCAGTTCTTC
>TRBJ1-5|-|-|TRBV30
CAWSAPYSNQPQHF
TGTGCCTGGAGTGCACCCTATAGCAATCAGCCCCAGCATTTT
>TRBJ2-3|TRBD1|-|TRBV2
CASRSSGTGSLDTQYF
TGTGCCAGCAGGAGCTCCGGGACAGGGAGTTTGGATACGCAGTATTTT
>TRBJ2-7|TRBD1|many|TRBV7-6
CASSSTPRAGTGGSYEQYF
TGTGCCAGCAGCTCTACCCCCCGAGCCGGGACAGGGGGCTCCTACGAGCAGTACTTC
>TRBJ2-6|-|-|TRBV2
CASRTGTGVSGANVLTF
TGTGCCAGCAGGACCGGGACTGGAGTCTCTGGGGCCAACGTCCTGACTTTC
>TRBJ2-3|TRBD2|-|TRBV28
CASSLPSGGGWTDTQYF
TGTGCCAGCAGTTTGCCTAGCGGGGGGGGGTGGACAGATACGCAGTATTTT
>TRBJ1-2|TRBD1|-|TRBV7-9
CASSIELDRAYGYTF
TGTGCCAGCAGCATAGAGCTGGACAGGGCCTATGGCTACACCTTC
>TRBJ2-3|-|-|TRBV10-2
CASSELSARDTQYF
TGCGCCAGCAGTGAGCTTTCTGCGCGGGATACGCAGTATTTT
>TRBJ2-6|-|-|TRBV27
CASSPAHLAGNVLTF
TGTGCCAGCAGTCCCGCTCATTTGGCGGGAAACGTCCTGACTTTC
>TRBJ1-5|-|once|TRBV5-8
CASSFRGSLGGNQPQHF
TGTGCCAGCAGCTTTCGGGGGTCGCTTGGTGGCAATCAGCCCCAGCATTTT
>TRBJ2-1|TRBD2|once|TRBV11-2
CASSLGLPRWDEQFF
TGTGCCAGCAGCTTGGGACTACCAAGGTGGGATGAGCAGTTCTTC
>TRBJ1-6|TRBD1|-|TRBV6-4
CASSPTGSNSPLHF
TGTGCCAGCTCGCCGACAGGGAGTAATTCACCCCTCCACTTT
>TRBJ2-7|TRBD2|-|TRBV7-2
CASSLSGGADEQYF
TGTGCCAGCAGCTTAAGCGGGGGTGCTGACGAGCAGTACTTC